Each of the 18 T cell receptor beta chains below was sequenced from the same sample in a study of beta chain features in type 1 diabetes. The sequenced template was cDNA made from the entire isolated RNA. Sequencing used immunoSEQ multiplex PCR; TCRdb keeps in-frame clones, though not all of them. The sample gives around 500,000 clones, 30% of which show up once; around 0.065% is in the top ten. What was sequenced was naive CD4+ T cells from blood. The receptors come from a man aged 18 to 29 in good health.

The CDR3 nucleotides read TGTGCCAGCAGCGCGCCGGGACAGGGGAACAATGAGCAGTTCTTC. This translates into CASSAPGQGNNEQFF. V usage is TRBV7-9 and J usage is TRBJ2-1, with 10 bases that match TRBD1. The germline gives CDR1 SEHNR, CDR2 FQNEAQ (reference sequence). The V and J ends lost 5 bases and 5 bases, in that order; junction bases with no gene match: 6. This CDR3 contains 15 residues.

The rearrangement joins TRBV29-1 to TRBJ2-7, with D unclear. The V gene's germline CDR1 is SQVTM and CDR2 ANQGSEA. Trimming took 4 bases from V and 0 from J, leaving 13 bases between them. The CDR3 runs 14 residues. Here the CDR3 DNA reads TGCAGCGTTGTCAACTCGCCGAACTCCTACGAGCAGTACTTC. Translating it yields CSVVNSPNSYEQYF.

This chain connects TRBV6-5 to TRBJ2-4; D not certain. The CDR3 runs to 15 residues. CDR1 MNHEY and CDR2 SVGAGI come from the germline V gene. Trimming took 7 bases from V and 0 from J, leaving 13 bases between them. The CDR3 DNA follows: TGTGCCAGCACCGAAGACTCACTAGCCAAAAACATTCAGTACTTC. It encodes CASTEDSLAKNIQYF.

The J gene is TRBJ2-3, the V gene TRBV25-1, with D perhaps TRBD2 (5 bases). Germline-derived CDR1 and CDR2 are MGHDK and SYGVNS. V lost 1 base and J lost 1, with 9 bases in between. The CDR3 totals 15 residues. The CDR3 region is CASSESEVRTDTQYF. In DNA, the CDR3 is TGTGCCAGCAGTGAATCGGAGGTTCGCACAGATACGCAGTATTTT. Together with reference TRBV25-1 and TRBJ2-3, the CDR3 gives the full variable domain: EADIYQTPRYLVIGTGKKITLECSQTMGHDKMYWYQQDPGMELHLIHYSYGVNSTEKGDLSSESTVSRIRTEHFPLTLESARPSHTSQYLCASSESEVRTDTQYFGPGTRLTVL.

This chain connects TRBV7-2 to TRBJ2-1; 11 nucleotides line up with TRBD2. V lost 4 bases to trimming and J lost 7 bases; unmatched junction nucleotides: 0. CDR1 is SGHTA, CDR2 FQGNSA, per germline. CDR3 length: 13 residues. The CDR3 coding sequence is TGTGCCAGCAGCTGGACTAGCGGGAATGAGCAGTTCTTC. Amino acid sequence: CASSWTSGNEQFF.

This clone was detected a few times. The chain links TRBV14 to TRBJ2-4; no clear D. The V and J ends lost 4 bases and 9 bases respectively, with 10 bases between them. The CDR3 contains 12 residues. Germline loops: CDR1 SGHDN, CDR2 FVKESK. The DNA for the CDR3 is TGTGCCAGCAGCCGCCAGGTGGGCATTCAGTACTTC. Its translation: CASSRQVGIQYF.

The V call is TRBV7-6, the J call TRBJ2-7, with unresolved D. The CDR3 runs to 13 residues. With 0 bases removed from V and 4 bases from J, the gap between germline ends came to 7 bases. From germline, CDR1 is SGHVS and CDR2 FNYEAQ. CDR3 protein: CASSLAAGYEQYF. The CDR3 region has the DNA TGTGCCAGCAGCTTAGCCGCCGGATACGAGCAGTACTTC. The whole variable domain, remainder taken from reference TRBV7-6 and TRBJ2-7, is GAGVSQSPRYKVTKRGQDVALRCDPISGHVSLYWYRQALGQGPEFLTYFNYEAQQDKSGLPNDRFSAERPEGSISTLTIQRTEQRDSAMYRCASSLAAGYEQYFGPGTRLTVT.

The chain combines TRBV7-2 with TRBJ1-2; D is possibly TRBD1 (5 bases). Trimming shortened V by 4 bases and J by 4 bases, and 13 bases separated the two germline ends. The germline CDR1 and CDR2 sequences are SGHTA and FQGNSA. The CDR3 totals 14 residues. DNA of the CDR3: TGTGCCAGCAGCTCCGGGGCCGAACCCTATGGCTACACCTTC. It codes for CASSSGAEPYGYTF.

The gene calls are TRBV4-3 and TRBJ2-7; 9 bases fit TRBD1. CDR3 length: 15 amino acids. Germline V lookup: CDR1 LGHNA, CDR2 YSLEER. V was pared by 0 bases and J by 6 bases, with 6 bases of the junction left unmatched. The CDR3 here is CASSQDQGQGTEQYF. CDR3 DNA sequence: TGCGCCAGCAGCCAAGATCAGGGACAGGGTACCGAGCAGTACTTC.

The chain recombines TRBV28 with TRBJ2-3, with 10 positions matching TRBD1. J lost 3 bases, V lost 5 bases, and 8 bases had no gene match. The CDR3 runs to 16 residues. CDR1 MDHEN and CDR2 SYDVKM come from the germline V gene. DNA for the CDR3: TGTGCCAGCAGTGGGCCAGACAGGGGGCGAACAGATACGCAGTATTTT. Its protein is CASSGPDRGRTDTQYF.

There are a few counts of this clone. This sequence joins TRBV29-1 and TRBJ2-1; 7 positions match TRBD2. The CDR3 spans 12 residues. The V gene's germline CDR1 is SQVTM and CDR2 ANQGSEA. With 8 bases clipped from V and 3 bases from J, the junction kept 4 bases outside the gene matches. The CDR3: CSWTRDYNEQFF. The CDR3 coding sequence is TGCAGCTGGACTAGGGACTACAATGAGCAGTTCTTC.

This clone has a handful of counts. The chain joins TRBV10-3 to TRBJ1-1, with D possibly TRBD1 on 5 matching bases. Germline CDR1 and CDR2: ENHRY and SYGVKD. The length of the CDR3 is 15 residues. The V and J ends lost 0 bases and 0 bases respectively, with 8 bases between them. The CDR3 protein is CAISESTGMNTEAFF. CDR3 in DNA: TGTGCCATCAGTGAGTCAACAGGTATGAACACTGAAGCTTTCTTT.

This clone has more than one count but fewer than ten. This chain connects TRBV29-1 to TRBJ1-3, with D unclear. The CDR3 has 15 amino acids. CDR1 and CDR2 from the germline V gene are SQVTM and ANQGSEA. V was pared by 0 bases and J by 1 base, with 10 bases between. CDR3 coding DNA: TGCAGCGTTGAAGATCCAGGCAGATCTGGAAACACCATATATTTT. Translating it yields CSVEDPGRSGNTIYF. Using reference TRBV29-1 and TRBJ1-3 for the parts outside the CDR3, the full variable domain is SAVISQKPSRDICQRGTSLTIQCQVDSQVTMMFWYRQQPGQSLTLIATANQGSEATYESGFVIDKFPISRPNLTFSTLTVSNMSPEDSSIYLCSVEDPGRSGNTIYFGEGSWLTVV.

This chain links TRBV4-1 with TRBJ2-7, with 12 bases aligning to TRBD2. Unmatched junction bases numbered 7, after V lost 4 bases and J lost 0 bases. Per germline, CDR1 MGHRA and CDR2 YSYEKL. The CDR3 covers 17 residues. CDR3 sequence (DNA): TGCGCCAGCAGCCGCCGGACTAGCGGGGACGACTCCTACGAGCAGTACTTC. Its protein is CASSRRTSGDDSYEQYF.

The rearrangement uses TRBV5-1 and TRBJ2-5; perhaps TRBD2 as D (6 bases). The CDR3 consists of 13 residues. Germline CDR1 SGHRS, CDR2 YFSETQ. V shed 4 bases and J shed 2 bases, with 9 bases lying between them. CDR3 sequence reads: CASSAGPQETQYF. Written as DNA, the CDR3 is TGCGCCAGCAGCGCGGGACCGCAAGAGACCCAGTACTTC.

The rearrangement links TRBV4-3 to TRBJ2-2, with a possible D match to TRBD1 (6 bases). Trimming stripped 2 bases from V and 6 bases from J, with 10 bases between. CDR1 is LGHNA and CDR2 is YSLEER in the germline V gene. The CDR3 loop spans 14 amino acids. CDR3 sequence: CASSQIQGSGELFF. As DNA, the CDR3 is TGCGCCAGCAGCCAAATTCAGGGGTCCGGGGAGCTGTTTTTT.

The chain couples TRBV9 to TRBJ1-1; the D is unclear. Germline assignment: CDR1 SGDLS and CDR2 YYNGEE. CDR3 length equals 14 residues. V lost 0 bases and J 4 bases, leaving 10 bases between the germline ends. CDR3: CASSVESRATEAFF. CDR3 in DNA: TGTGCCAGCAGCGTAGAGAGCAGAGCCACTGAAGCTTTCTTT. The full variable domain, rest sourced from reference TRBV9 and TRBJ1-1, is DSGVTQTPKHLITATGQRVTLRCSPRSGDLSVYWYQQSLDQGLQFLIQYYNGEERAKGNILERFSAQQFPDLHSELNLSSLELGDSALYFCASSVESRATEAFFGQGTRLTVV.

The table lists this clone with a few counts. V usage is TRBV2 and J usage is TRBJ2-3; 8 bases align to TRBD2. J lost 6 bases, V lost 6 bases, and 8 bases had no gene match. Germline loops: CDR1 SNHLY, CDR2 FYNNEI. This CDR3 has 14 residues. The CDR3 spells CASRWGLVADTQYF. CDR3 DNA sequence: TGTGCCAGCAGGTGGGGACTAGTGGCCGATACGCAGTATTTT. The whole variable domain, filled in from reference TRBV2 and TRBJ2-3, reads EPEVTQTPSHQVTQMGQEVILRCVPISNHLYFYWYRQILGQKVEFLVSFYNNEISEKSEIFDDQFSVERPDGSNFTLKIRSTKLEDSAMYFCASRWGLVADTQYFGPGTRLTVL.